Each of the 6 T cell receptor beta chains below was sequenced from the same sample in a study of blood T cell repertoires in COVID-19. This table comes from immunoSEQ multiplex PCR, and its TCRdb copy is limited to in-frame clones, with some not included. The table records about 440,000 clones, about 85% of them present only once. The sequenced sample was PBMCs or T cells enriched from blood (not recorded which). Receptor source: a woman aged 18-29 years with acute COVID-19.

V is TRBV18 and J is TRBJ1-2, with no clear D. In germline, CDR1 is KGHSH, CDR2 LQKENI. The CDR3 extends over 17 amino acids. Trimming pared 2 bases from V and 7 bases from J, leaving 23 bases between. This chain's CDR3 is CASSPAAGNLAGSGYTF. CDR3 in DNA: TGTGCCAGCTCACCAGCAGCGGGAAACCTGGCGGGAAGTGGCTACACCTTC.

Details on this clone: This sample also contains other DNA sequences that code for the same CDR3. CDR3 DNA sequence: TGTGCCAGCTCACCAACAGGCACAGATACGCAGTATTTT. Its translation is CASSPTGTDTQYF. The chain links TRBV18 to TRBJ2-3; D ambiguous. V was pared by 2 bases and J by 1 base, with 4 bases between. The germline gives CDR1 KGHSH, CDR2 LQKENI. The CDR3 is 13 amino acids.

The gene calls are TRBV3-1 (or the pseudogene TRBV3-2) and TRBJ1-1; D not resolved. Germline V gives CDR1 LGHDT, CDR2 YNNKEL (reference sequence). CDR3 length equals 14 residues. Between the trimmed V and J ends, which lost 1 base and 0 bases, there was a span of 6 bases. The CDR3 sequence is CASSQAQLNTEAFF. The CDR3 DNA reads TGTGCCAGCAGCCAAGCACAGCTGAACACTGAAGCTTTCTTT.

This clone turned up a few times. The chain joins TRBV11-2 to TRBJ1-2; 9 positions match TRBD1. The germline gives CDR1 SGHAT, CDR2 FQNNGV. The CDR3 contains 17 residues. Losses at the gene ends were 5 bases for V and 2 bases for J; bases not matched to a gene: 12. CDR3 residues: CASSPPGQGSLNYGYTF. CDR3 nucleotide sequence: TGTGCCAGCAGCCCTCCGGGACAGGGATCTCTCAACTATGGCTACACCTTC.

The chain uses TRBV5-5 and TRBJ1-3; no definite D call. CDR1 and CDR2 from the germline V gene are SGHKS and YYEKEE (reference sequence). Trimming took 3 bases from V and 1 from J, leaving 5 bases between them. This CDR3 is 13 amino acids long. The CDR3: CASSSLSGNTIYF. As DNA, the CDR3 is TGTGCCAGCAGCTCACTTTCTGGAAACACCATATATTTT.

The chain joins TRBV10-3 to TRBJ1-2; 8 nucleotides agree with TRBD1. Per germline, CDR1 ENHRY and CDR2 SYGVKD. The CDR3 has 15 amino acids. With 3 bases clipped from V and 8 bases from J, the junction kept 11 bases outside the gene matches. The CDR3: CAISDQPGGQAGYTF. CDR3 nucleotides: TGTGCCATCAGTGATCAGCCAGGGGGCCAGGCGGGCTACACCTTC.